The 5 T cell receptor beta chains listed next were all sequenced from one sample in a study of shared T cell receptors in the human thymus. Generated by immunoSEQ multiplex PCR, the TCRdb table keeps only in-frame clones and is missing some. This table holds some 700,000 clones, 88% found once. The same data also contributed to another study, on human thymus T cells.

Sequenced sample: thymocytes. The receptors here all came from a boy under two years old with a congenital heart defect.

The rearrangement joins TRBV4-2 to TRBJ2-1; 11 nucleotides line up with TRBD2. Germline V gives CDR1 LGHNA, CDR2 YNFKEQ. With 0 bases clipped from V and 9 bases from J, the junction kept 7 bases outside the gene matches. CDR3 length: 16 amino acids. In nucleotides, the CDR3 is TGTGCCAGCAGCCAAGATAGCGGGAGGGCGGGTATTGAGCAGTTCTTC. Translated, it gives CASSQDSGRAGIEQFF.

This sequence joins TRBV27 and TRBJ2-2; D might be TRBD2 (6 bases). Trimming stripped 2 bases from V and 6 bases from J, with 16 bases between. The CDR3 is made up of 16 amino acids. Germline values: CDR1 MNHEY, CDR2 SMNVEV (reference sequence). CDR3 amino acids: CASSLGLAQRSGELFF. The DNA for the CDR3 is TGTGCCAGCAGTTTAGGGCTAGCGCAAAGGTCCGGGGAGCTGTTTTTT.

CDR3 residues: CASSPPLSGRGNEQFF. The CDR3 coding sequence is TGTGCCAGTAGCCCTCCTCTCAGCGGGAGAGGCAATGAGCAGTTCTTC. The chain combines TRBV19 with TRBJ2-1; 8 positions agree with TRBD2. The CDR3 spans 16 residues. Trimming cost V 6 bases and J 6 bases; bases outside gene matches: 13. Germline CDR1 LNHDA, CDR2 SQIVND (reference sequence). The entire variable domain, with the rest obtained from reference TRBV19 and TRBJ2-1, is as follows: DGGITQSPKYLFRKEGQNVTLSCEQNLNHDAMYWYRQDPGQGLRLIYYSQIVNDFQKGDIAEGYSVSREKKESFPLTVTSAQKNPTAFYLCASSPPLSGRGNEQFFGPGTRLTVL.

The gene calls are TRBV6-4 and TRBJ1-2; 7 positions agree with TRBD1. The CDR3 runs to 15 residues. Germline V CDR1 and CDR2: MRHNA, SNTAGT. V was clipped by 0 bases and J by 8 bases; unmatched bases: 9. The CDR3 DNA reads as TGTGCCAGCAGTGACTCAAGGACAGGAAGGGGCGGCTACACCTTC. This encodes CASSDSRTGRGGYTF.

CDR3 region: CASRPGQTYEQYF. DNA for the CDR3: TGTGCCAGCAGACCGGGACAGACCTACGAGCAGTACTTC. This chain links TRBV14 with TRBJ2-7; 7 bases map to TRBD1. The germline V gene encodes CDR1 SGHDN and CDR2 FVKESK. This CDR3 is 13 amino acids long. Losses at the gene ends were 6 bases for V and 2 bases for J; bases not matched to a gene: 4.